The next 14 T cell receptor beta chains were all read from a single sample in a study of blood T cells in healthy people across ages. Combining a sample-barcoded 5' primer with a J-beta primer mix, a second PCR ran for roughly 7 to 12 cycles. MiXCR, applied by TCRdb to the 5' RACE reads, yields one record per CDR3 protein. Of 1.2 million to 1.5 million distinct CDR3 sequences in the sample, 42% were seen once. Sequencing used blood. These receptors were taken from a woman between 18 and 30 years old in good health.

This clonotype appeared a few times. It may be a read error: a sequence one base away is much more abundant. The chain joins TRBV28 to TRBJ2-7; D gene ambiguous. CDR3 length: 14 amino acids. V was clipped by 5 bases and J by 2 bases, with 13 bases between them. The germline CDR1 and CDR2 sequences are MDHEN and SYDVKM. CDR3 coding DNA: TGTGCCAGCAGTGTAGTCGGGCAACCCTACGAGCAGTACTTC. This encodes CASSVVGQPYEQYF.

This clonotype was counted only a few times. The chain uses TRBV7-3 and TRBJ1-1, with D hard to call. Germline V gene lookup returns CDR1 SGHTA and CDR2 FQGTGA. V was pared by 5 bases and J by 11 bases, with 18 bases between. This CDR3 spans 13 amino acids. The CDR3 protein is CASSALPQGEAFF. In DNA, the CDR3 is TGTGCCAGCAGCGCCCTCCCCCAAGGAGAGGCTTTCTTT. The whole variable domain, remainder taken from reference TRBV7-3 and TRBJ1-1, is GAGVSQTPSNKVTEKGKYVELRCDPISGHTALYWYRQSLGQGPEFLIYFQGTGAADDSGLPNDRFFAVRPEGSVSTLKIQRTERGDSAVYLCASSALPQGEAFFGQGTRLTVV.

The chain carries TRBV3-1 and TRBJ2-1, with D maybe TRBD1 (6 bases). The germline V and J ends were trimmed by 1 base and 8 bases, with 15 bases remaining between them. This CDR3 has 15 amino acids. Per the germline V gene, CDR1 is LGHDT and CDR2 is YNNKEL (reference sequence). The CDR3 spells CASSQVGGVFDEQFF. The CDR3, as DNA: TGTGCCAGCAGCCAAGTAGGGGGAGTGTTCGATGAGCAGTTCTTC.

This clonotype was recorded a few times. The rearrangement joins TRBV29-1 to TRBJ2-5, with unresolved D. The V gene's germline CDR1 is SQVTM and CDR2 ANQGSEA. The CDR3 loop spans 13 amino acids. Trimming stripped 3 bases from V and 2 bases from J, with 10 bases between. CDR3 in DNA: TGCAGCGTTGAGGCGCGGCTACAAGAGACCCAGTACTTC. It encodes CSVEARLQETQYF.

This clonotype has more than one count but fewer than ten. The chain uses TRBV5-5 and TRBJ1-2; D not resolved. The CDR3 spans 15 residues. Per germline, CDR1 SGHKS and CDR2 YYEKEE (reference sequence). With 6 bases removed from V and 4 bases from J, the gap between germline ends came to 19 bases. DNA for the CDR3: TGTGCCAGCACCCGCAGGACCGGAGCCCCCTATGGCTACACCTTC. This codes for CASTRRTGAPYGYTF.

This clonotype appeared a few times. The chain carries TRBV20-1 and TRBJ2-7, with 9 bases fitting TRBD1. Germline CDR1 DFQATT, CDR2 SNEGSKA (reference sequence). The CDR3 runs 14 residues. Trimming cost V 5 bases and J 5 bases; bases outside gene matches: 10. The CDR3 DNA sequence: TGCAGTGCTCCTACCTGGACAGGGGAGAACGAGCAGTACTTC. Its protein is CSAPTWTGENEQYF.

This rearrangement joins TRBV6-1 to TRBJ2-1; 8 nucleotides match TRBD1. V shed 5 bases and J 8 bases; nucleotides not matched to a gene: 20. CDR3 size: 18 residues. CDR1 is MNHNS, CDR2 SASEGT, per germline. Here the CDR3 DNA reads TGTGCCAGCAGTCTGGACAGGGAGGCGCGGTGGATTAACGATGAGCAGTTCTTC. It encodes CASSLDREARWINDEQFF.

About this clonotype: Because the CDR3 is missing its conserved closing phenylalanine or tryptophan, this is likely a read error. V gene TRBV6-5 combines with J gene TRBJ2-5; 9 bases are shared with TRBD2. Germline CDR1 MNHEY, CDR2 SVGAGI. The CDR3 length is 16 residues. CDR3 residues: CAGSYSNSGGQETQYY. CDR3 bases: TGTGCCGGCAGTTACTCGAATAGCGGGGGACAAGAGACCCAGTACTAC.

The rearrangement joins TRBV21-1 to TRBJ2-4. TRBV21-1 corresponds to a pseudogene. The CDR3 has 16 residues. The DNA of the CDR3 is TGTGCCAGCAGCAAAGAGAAGGGGCTAGTCAAAAACATTCAGTACTTC. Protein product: CASSKEKGLVKNIQYF.

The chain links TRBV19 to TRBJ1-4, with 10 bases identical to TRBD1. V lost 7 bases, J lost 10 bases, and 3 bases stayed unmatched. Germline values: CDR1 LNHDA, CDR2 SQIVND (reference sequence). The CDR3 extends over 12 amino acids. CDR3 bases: TGTGCCAGTACTGGACAGGGGGGAAAACTGTTTTTT. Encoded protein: CASTGQGGKLFF. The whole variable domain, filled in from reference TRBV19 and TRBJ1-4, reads DGGITQSPKYLFRKEGQNVTLSCEQNLNHDAMYWYRQDPGQGLRLIYYSQIVNDFQKGDIAEGYSVSREKKESFPLTVTSAQKNPTAFYLCASTGQGGKLFFGSGTQLSVL.

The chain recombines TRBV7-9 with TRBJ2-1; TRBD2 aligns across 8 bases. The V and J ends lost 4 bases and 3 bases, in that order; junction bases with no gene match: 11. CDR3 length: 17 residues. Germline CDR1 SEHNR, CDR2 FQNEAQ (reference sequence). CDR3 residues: CASSSYSGGAGYNEQFF. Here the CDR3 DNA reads TGTGCCAGCAGCTCATACAGCGGGGGAGCTGGCTACAATGAGCAGTTCTTC.

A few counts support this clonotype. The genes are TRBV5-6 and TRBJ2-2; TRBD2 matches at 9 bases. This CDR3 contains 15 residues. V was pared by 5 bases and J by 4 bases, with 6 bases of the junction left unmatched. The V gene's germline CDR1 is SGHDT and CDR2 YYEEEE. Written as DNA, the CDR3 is TGTGCCAGCAGGAAGACGGGACTAGCCACCGGGGAGCTGTTTTTT. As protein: CASRKTGLATGELFF.

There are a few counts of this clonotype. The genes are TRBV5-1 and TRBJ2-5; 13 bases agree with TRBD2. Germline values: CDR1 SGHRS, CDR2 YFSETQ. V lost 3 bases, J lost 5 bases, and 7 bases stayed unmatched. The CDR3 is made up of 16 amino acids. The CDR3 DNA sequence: TGCGCCAGCAGCTACGGACTAGCGGGAGATGGGGAGACCCAGTACTTC. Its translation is CASSYGLAGDGETQYF.

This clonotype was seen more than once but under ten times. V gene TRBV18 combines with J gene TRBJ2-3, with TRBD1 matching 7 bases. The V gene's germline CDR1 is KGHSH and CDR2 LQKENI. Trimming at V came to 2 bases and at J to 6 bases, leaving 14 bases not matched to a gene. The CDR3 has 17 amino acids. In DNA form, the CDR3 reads TGTGCCAGCTCACCATTGATCGACAGGGCCCTTGTGGATACGCAGTATTTT. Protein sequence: CASSPLIDRALVDTQYF.